This TCR beta chain was identified during a study of OX40 agonist ivuxolimab in advanced cancers. Germline V gene data show CDR1 as ENHRY and CDR2 as SYGVKD. Losses at the gene ends were 4 bases for V and 1 base for J; bases not matched to a gene: 6. The CDR3 has 15 amino acids. Profiled with immunoSEQ multiplex PCR; TCRdb holds only in-frame clones, not every one. The sample includes more than 13,000 clones, roughly three quarters of them seen just once. Here the sequenced sample was CD4+ or CD8+ T cells sorted from blood, taken in a trial of the OX40 agonist ivuxolimab. The genes are TRBV10-3 and TRBJ1-1; TRBD1 agrees at 7 bases. This receptor was taken from an adult with an advanced solid tumor such as melanoma, head and neck, liver or kidney cancer. The CDR3 DNA reads as TGTGCCATCAGTGGGGTTGACAGGGAGAACACTGAAGCTTTCTTT. Translating gives CAISGVDRENTEAFF.